This record covers a single TCR beta chain. Its antigen is not identified. Repertoires were generated with immunoSEQ multiplex PCR, while TCRdb's copy carries only in-frame clones and drops some. Among tens of thousands of clones listed, around 90% were seen once. The data were taken from a study of T cell responses to AZD1222 COVID-19 vaccine. Study background: Pooling of second doses given at about 4 or about 12 weeks was done. Regarding the study as a whole: White British ancestry dominated among donors, who included more females, and clonal diversity was possibly underestimated. A reported finding is that nearly half of spike-specific TCRs target unmutated variant regions. Repertoires were obtained solely post-peak T cell response.

The ends were cut back, 7 bases at V and 8 bases at J, with 15 bases in the middle. Germline lookup yields CDR1 MNHEY and CDR2 SVGAGI. The CDR3 is 14 amino acids. The origin of this receptor is an adult in good health. This rearrangement joins TRBV6-5 to TRBJ1-6; TRBD1 might be the D (6 bases). This material consisted of peripheral blood, taken on day 0 of AZD1222 vaccination. The CDR3 DNA sequence: TGTGCCAGCACTTGGAGCGAGGGGGATTCACCCCTCCACTTT. It translates to CASTWSEGDSPLHF.